The present entry profiles one T cell receptor beta chain with its context. What it recognizes is unknown. The data stem from a study of beta chain features in type 1 diabetes. The CDR3 loop spans 13 amino acids. Trimming stripped 5 bases from V and 5 bases from J, with 13 bases between. Germline V gives CDR1 SEHNR, CDR2 FQNEAQ (reference sequence). Cell sorting via CD45RO/CCR7/CD25/CD127/CD95/CD27 was performed to obtain CD4+ naive, central memory, regulatory and stem cell-like memory cells. Since all of the isolated RNA was reverse transcribed, expressed TCRB transcripts were what got sequenced. The data were produced by immunoSEQ multiplex PCR, yet TCRdb's version contains in-frame clones alone and is incomplete. The profile covers approximately 260,000 clones, with approximately 24% appearing a single time and over 0.01% taken by the ten largest. Overall study findings and caveats: Patients with Type 1 diabetes showed moderately but significantly shorter TCRB CDR3s in all four CD4+ subsets. Although PCR might favor shorter templates, it would do so equally in patients and controls.

Input material: naive CD4+ T cells from blood. The source of this sequence is a woman in her thirties with type 1 diabetes. V gene TRBV7-9 combines with J gene TRBJ2-7; TRBD1 is a possible D gene (5 bases). CDR3 coding DNA: TGTGCCAGCAGCGGTACAGGTGGCCACGAGCAGTACTTC. Translated: CASSGTGGHEQYF.